This TCR beta chain was observed in a study of breast tumors, draining lymph nodes, adjacent tissues. The study's findings and limits: Tumors had less TCR diversity than lymph nodes, more than nontumor tissue. Data only fit, rather than demonstrated, lymph node origin of most tumor T cells. Most tumor T cells seemingly derive from lymph node, then expand in tumor.

In its sample, this clonotype was seen a few times. As yet, its antigen is unknown. The germline gives CDR1 DFQATT, CDR2 SNEGSKA (reference sequence). The CDR3 is 12 amino acids. Trimming shortened V by 1 base and J by 8 bases, and 11 bases separated the two germline ends. Each CDR3 protein gets one entry after TCRdb re-called the multiplex PCR reads with MiXCR. The sample lists approximately 20,000 distinct CDR3 sequences; over 40% were seen once. The TCR was taken from a female donor with breast cancer. Some clones in this sample may be carry-over from other donors' samples. The sample consisted of breast tumor tissue. The V and J genes are TRBV20-1 and TRBJ1-1; D unclear. The DNA for the CDR3 is TGCAGTGCTAGAGTTTTTAGAAGAGAAGCTTTCTTT. It encodes CSARVFRREAFF.